This TCR beta chain originates from a study of identical twins. TCRdb processed the 5' RACE reads anew with MiXCR; each CDR3 protein has one entry. The profile covers 260,000 or so distinct CDR3 sequences, with approximately 7.8% appearing a single time and around 5.4% taken by the ten largest. This clonotype was seen only a few times. V lost 5 bases and J lost 9; bases outside the gene matches: 5. Looked up from germline, CDR1 is SEHNR and CDR2 is FQNEAQ (reference sequence). The CDR3 contains 14 residues. These data are also associated with another study on yellow fever vaccine responses in identical twins.

Specimen: CD8+ T cells sorted from blood. The receptor was isolated from a woman between 18 and 29 years old in good health. The chain links TRBV7-9 to TRBJ1-6; 9 positions agree with TRBD1. The CDR3 DNA follows: TGTGCCAGCAGCCTTGGGACAGGGCCTTCACCCCTCCACTTT. Translating it yields CASSLGTGPSPLHF.